Listed below are T cell receptor beta chains from one sample, sequenced in a study of blood T cells in healthy people across ages. Each CDR3 protein gets one entry after TCRdb re-called the 5' RACE reads with MiXCR. The sample records just under 550,000 distinct CDR3 sequences, around 24% being singletons. The same sample was also studied in work on T cells of mothers and their children.

What was sequenced was blood. These receptors were collected from a boy aged 5-17 years in good health. Each CDR3 is given with its conserved first and last residue. A D gene is named only where the DNA matches it firmly. A clone size is listed for some rows: how often the clone was seen (once, few, many), or a class if it is expanded.

j_gene | v_gene | d_gene | abundance | CDR3aa | CDR3nt
TRBJ2-5 | TRBV4-3 | . | few | CASSQGSGYQETQYF | TGCGCCAGCAGCCAAGGATCCGGGTACCAAGAGACCCAGTACTTC
TRBJ2-5 | TRBV29-1 | . | few | CSGGSETQYF | TGCAGCGGCGGGTCAGAGACCCAGTACTTC
TRBJ1-1 | TRBV9 | . | few | CASSASGSMNTEAFF | TGTGCCAGCAGCGCCTCCGGGTCCATGAACACTGAAGCTTTCTTT
TRBJ1-4 | TRBV2 | . | . | CASREDLNEKLFF | TGTGCCAGCAGAGAGGACCTTAATGAAAAACTGTTTTTT
TRBJ2-7 | TRBV6-2/TRBV6-3 | . | . | CASSYSDTSYEQYF | TGTGCCAGCAGTTACAGTGACACTTCCTACGAGCAGTACTTC
TRBJ2-7 | TRBV4-1 | TRBD2 | . | CASSQVASGSRLEQYF | TGCGCCAGCAGCCAAGTGGCTAGCGGGAGTAGGCTCGAGCAGTACTTC
TRBJ1-5 | TRBV28 | . | few | CASSPGGRGIDQPQHF | TGTGCCAGCAGTCCCGGGGGGCGGGGAATTGATCAGCCCCAGCATTTT
TRBJ2-4 | TRBV28 | . | . | CASSSSGYSKNIQYF | TGTGCCAGCAGTTCCTCGGGGTATTCCAAAAACATTCAGTACTTC
TRBJ2-1 | TRBV28 | TRBD2 | . | CASSWTSGGTDNEQFF | TGTGCCAGCAGTTGGACTAGCGGGGGGACCGACAATGAGCAGTTCTTC
TRBJ2-3 | TRBV29-1 | TRBD2 | few | CSVLPEAGMTDTQYF | TGCAGCGTTCTCCCGGAAGCGGGGATGACAGATACGCAGTATTTT
TRBJ1-4 | TRBV20-1 | . | . | CSARVRQEPPPNEKLFF | TGCAGTGCTAGGGTCAGGCAGGAGCCTCCCCCTAATGAAAAACTGTTTTTT
TRBJ2-5 | TRBV7-2 | TRBD1 | . | CASSLTGGMGETQYF | TGTGCCAGCAGCTTGACAGGGGGCATGGGGGAGACCCAGTACTTC
TRBJ1-5 | TRBV12-3/TRBV12-4 | TRBD1 | . | CASSLQGQQPQHF | TGTGCCAGCAGTTTACAGGGACAGCAGCCCCAGCATTTT
TRBJ2-2 | TRBV7-2 | . | . | CASSLAGRGNTGELFF | TGTGCCAGCAGCTTGGCCGGTAGGGGGAACACCGGGGAGCTGTTTTTT
TRBJ2-7 | TRBV25-1 | . | . | CASSEGQGSLYEQYF | TGTGCCAGCAGTGAAGGGCAGGGGAGTTTGTACGAGCAGTACTTC
TRBJ2-5 | TRBV2 | . | . | CASRKRGQETQYF | TGTGCCAGCAGGAAACGGGGGCAAGAGACCCAGTACTTC
TRBJ1-2 | TRBV11-2 | . | . | CASSLAQDIYGYTF | TGTGCCAGCAGCTTAGCCCAGGATATATATGGCTACACCTTC
TRBJ2-1 | TRBV20-1 | . | . | CSTRDLSQSSYNEQFF | TGCAGTACTAGAGATCTGTCACAAAGCTCCTACAATGAGCAGTTCTTC
TRBJ2-5 | TRBV6-2/TRBV6-3 | TRBD2 | . | CASSYDPSGRAWYQETQYF | TGTGCCAGCAGTTATGATCCTAGCGGGAGGGCCTGGTACCAAGAGACCCAGTACTTC
TRBJ2-1 | TRBV30 | . | few | CAWSVRYGREQFF | TGTGCCTGGAGTGTACGGTATGGGCGTGAGCAGTTCTTC
TRBJ2-7 | TRBV20-1 | . | . | CSAREGSGAGEQYF | TGCAGTGCCCGGGAAGGTAGCGGCGCGGGTGAGCAGTACTTC
TRBJ2-3 | TRBV7-3 | . | few | CASSSTLGDTQYF | TGTGCCAGCAGCTCCACCCTGGGAGATACGCAGTATTTT
TRBJ1-4 | TRBV3-1 | TRBD1 | few | CASSHQGQGDEKLFF | TGTGCCAGCAGCCATCAGGGACAGGGGGATGAAAAACTGTTTTTT
TRBJ2-1 | TRBV28 | . | . | CASSNGGGYSYNEQFF | TGTGCCAGCAGTAACGGGGGCGGTTACTCCTACAATGAGCAGTTCTTC
TRBJ1-4 | TRBV11-2 | . | . | CASSRTAVTNEKLFF | TGTGCCAGCAGCAGAACAGCGGTCACTAATGAAAAACTGTTTTTT
TRBJ2-5 | TRBV7-3 | . | . | CASSLHGTQETQYF | TGTGCCAGCAGCTTACACGGGACACAAGAGACCCAGTACTTC